The clone carrying this T cell receptor beta chain has only a few counts. Its cognate antigen is unknown. These data come from a study of T cells after yellow fever vaccination. Study overall: Fractions containing few cells were prepared with SMART-Seq v4 Ultra Low Input. Study-level results: After the booster, nearly 98% of CD4 and around nine tenths of CD8 primary-response clones were re-detected. Bulk-population clonotypes that are abundant could appear as contaminants in FACS-sorted repertoires.

V was shortened by 2 bases and J by 5 bases, with 19 bases between the two germline ends. The CDR3 sequence is 17 residues long. Conversion of TCR transcripts into cDNA relied on 5'RACE template switching, which added a universal primer site and UMIs. MiXCR, applied by TCRdb to the 5' RACE reads, yields one record per CDR3 protein. The sample lists 320,000 or so distinct CDR3 sequences; approximately 8% were seen once. This receptor was obtained from a man younger than 30 who received the YFV17D yellow fever vaccine. Specimen: PBMCs, collected roughly seven weeks after the first yellow fever vaccination. J is TRBJ2-1 and V is TRBV12-3 or TRBV12-4, with D possibly being TRBD1 (6 bases). CDR3 residues: CASSLIQGSGRNNEQFF. The CDR3 DNA reads as TGTGCCAGCAGTTTAATACAGGGCTCGGGAAGAAACAATGAGCAGTTCTTC.